The 8 T cell receptor beta chains given below trace back to one sample, sequenced in a study of human T cells and chemical hapten exposure (dated by TCRdb to the early 2020s). Libraries were constructed by RACE. The listed sequencing device is NextSeq 500. TCRdb trimmed the raw reads at Q25, called clones with MiXCR and kept productive beta chains. Rows matching on CDR3 protein sequence are summarized as one entry with the most common DNA and genes. This sample gives about 85,000 distinct CDR3 sequences in total; 11% of them show up just once. Together, the top ten hold 1.5% to 2% of the sample. The label giving this sample's time point can be read as: patch test 2, 6 weeks after DPC sensitization. The treatment or condition label of this sample denotes: therapeutic diphenylcyclopropenone sensitization with weekly scalp DPC. The sample in question was whole blood, obtained in connection with sensitization to the hapten diphenylcyclopropenone (DPC). These receptors were taken from a man between 18 and 29 years old with alopecia areata. Some clones in this sample may be carry-over from other donors' samples.

This clonotype was counted between two and nine times. The V call is TRBV7-7, the J call TRBJ2-5, with D tentatively TRBD1 or TRBD2 (6 bases each). From germline, CDR1 is SSHAT and CDR2 FNYEAQ (reference sequence). Trimming removed 5 bases from V and 5 bases from J, with 18 bases in between. The CDR3 is 15 amino acids. The CDR3, as DNA: TGTGCCAGCAGCAGAGGACCAGGGGCGGGGGAGACCCAGTACTTC. This sequence encodes CASSRGPGAGETQYF.

This clonotype was counted a few times. V usage is TRBV3-1 and J usage is TRBJ1-6; TRBD1 matches 7 bases. The CDR3 runs 14 residues. Germline values: CDR1 LGHDT, CDR2 YNNKEL (reference sequence). Trimming took 0 bases from V and 13 from J; bases not matched to a gene: 6. The DNA for the CDR3 is TGTGCCAGCAGCCAAGAGACAGGGCTTGCCCCCCTCCACTTT. Translating it yields CASSQETGLAPLHF.

The rearrangement links TRBV11-2 to TRBJ1-6; 7 bases fit TRBD1. Germline V gives CDR1 SGHAT, CDR2 FQNNGV. V was clipped by 5 bases and J by 11 bases; unmatched bases: 15. The CDR3 covers 16 residues. The CDR3 coding sequence is TGTGCCAGCAGCCTCCTCCCCAGGGGGAAAGGTCCACCCCTCCACTTT. Protein sequence: CASSLLPRGKGPPLHF.

This chain connects TRBV19 to TRBJ2-7; TRBD1 aligns across 7 bases. Germline-derived CDR1 and CDR2 are LNHDA and SQIVND (reference sequence). Trimming at V came to 5 bases and at J to 3 bases, leaving 4 bases not matched to a gene. The CDR3 contains 13 residues. The CDR3 sequence: CASSAPGGYEQYF. The CDR3 region has the DNA TGTGCCAGTAGTGCACCAGGGGGCTACGAGCAGTACTTC.

At least ten counts were recorded for this clonotype. The genes are TRBV5-1 and TRBJ2-1, with D perhaps being TRBD1 or TRBD2 (6 bases each). Trimming took 4 bases from V and 3 from J, leaving 11 bases between them. Germline values: CDR1 SGHRS, CDR2 YFSETQ. The CDR3 is made up of 14 amino acids. This chain's CDR3 is CASSLRGDYNEQFF. The CDR3 DNA reads as TGCGCCAGCAGCCTGAGGGGGGACTACAATGAGCAGTTCTTC. The full variable domain, its missing parts supplied by reference TRBV5-1 and TRBJ2-1, is KAGVTQTPRYLIKTRGQQVTLSCSPISGHRSVSWYQQTPGQGLQFLFEYFSETQRNKGNFPGRFSGRQFSNSRSEMNVSTLELGDSALYLCASSLRGDYNEQFFGPGTRLTVL.

This clonotype showed up many times. The chain recombines TRBV3-1 with TRBJ1-2, with D possibly TRBD1 on 5 matching bases. This CDR3 spans 16 amino acids. V was shortened by 0 bases and J by 2 bases, with 13 bases between the two germline ends. Germline CDR1 reads LGHDT; CDR2 reads YNNKEL (reference sequence). CDR3 loop: CASSQDVRGDNYGYTF. The CDR3 bases are TGTGCCAGCAGCCAAGATGTACGGGGGGACAACTATGGCTACACCTTC. Together with reference TRBV3-1 and TRBJ1-2, the CDR3 gives the full variable domain: DTAVSQTPKYLVTQMGNDKSIKCEQNLGHDTMYWYKQDSKKFLKIMFSYNNKELIINETVPNRFSPKSPDKAHLNLHINSLELGDSAVYFCASSQDVRGDNYGYTFGSGTRLTVV.

This clonotype was detected only a few times. The CDR3: CSAGEGATNEKLFF. The CDR3 DNA reads TGCAGCGCTGGGGAAGGGGCAACTAATGAAAAACTGTTTTTT. The J gene is TRBJ1-4, the V gene TRBV29-1; D perhaps matches TRBD1 (5 bases). Trimming removed 7 bases at V and 0 bases at J, with 12 bases between. CDR1 SQVTM and CDR2 ANQGSEA come from the germline V gene. The CDR3 consists of 14 residues.

This clonotype came up a few times. The genes are TRBV6-5 and TRBJ1-4, with D possibly TRBD1 on 5 matching bases. V was trimmed by 2 bases and J by 6 bases, leaving 13 bases between them. The CDR3 length is 15 residues. Germline V gene data show CDR1 as MNHEY and CDR2 as SVGAGI. The CDR3 spells CASSYGWDPDEKLFF. CDR3 DNA: TGTGCCAGCAGTTACGGGTGGGACCCCGATGAAAAACTGTTTTTT.